A selection of T cell receptor beta chains follows, all from one sample in a study of T cell responses to AZD1222 COVID-19 vaccine. TCRdb's table, derived via immunoSEQ multiplex PCR, lists solely in-frame clones and lacks some. The sample shows about 150,000 clones, roughly 90% of them seen only once. The sample here was peripheral blood, taken 28 days after the second AZD1222 dose. The receptors stem from an adult who received the AZD1222 COVID-19 vaccine. Each CDR3 is given with its conserved first and last residue. D genes are given only for firm matches. A row's size may be missing; if present it is once, few, many or a size class.

d_gene	v_gene	abundance	j_gene	CDR3nt	CDR3aa
NA	TRBV3-1/TRBV3-2	NA	TRBJ1-2	TGTGCCAGCAGCCAAGATTGGGGCGTCCATGGCTACACCTTC	CASSQDWGVHGYTF
NA	TRBV6-4	NA	TRBJ2-1	TGTGCCAGCAGCGAGCGGCCCTCCTACAATGAGCAGTTCTTC	CASSERPSYNEQFF
NA	TRBV18	NA	TRBJ2-3	TGTGCCAGCTCACCGACAAACACAGATACGCAGTATTTT	CASSPTNTDTQYF
NA	TRBV6-2/TRBV6-3	NA	TRBJ2-1	TGTGCCAGCAGTTATGGCCGGGGTCCCTCCTACAATGAGCAGTTCTTC	CASSYGRGPSYNEQFF
NA	TRBV20-1	NA	TRBJ2-7	TGCAGTGCTAGACCTACCTACGAGCAGTACTTC	CSARPTYEQYF
TRBD1	TRBV2	NA	TRBJ2-7	TGTGCCAGCATCTTCAGGGGGTTGAACGAGCAGTACTTC	CASIFRGLNEQYF
NA	TRBV5-4	few	TRBJ1-5	TGTGCCAGCAGCGCCCAGCCAGATCAGCCCCAGCATTTT	CASSAQPDQPQHF
NA	TRBV5-3	few	TRBJ2-6	TGTGCCAGAAGCTCGGACGTCTCTGGGGCCAACGTCCTGACTTTC	CARSSDVSGANVLTF
NA	TRBV30	NA	TRBJ1-2	TGTGCCTGGATTGTTTCACCAAGTGGCTACACCTTC	CAWIVSPSGYTF
TRBD1	TRBV6-6	NA	TRBJ1-2	TGTGCCAGCAGTTACGGGACAGGGGAAGGCTACACCTTC	CASSYGTGEGYTF
TRBD2	TRBV6-5	NA	TRBJ2-7	TGTGCCAGCAAACCGGGACTAGCGAGCTACGAGCAGTACTTC	CASKPGLASYEQYF
NA	TRBV5-6	NA	TRBJ1-5	TGTGCCAGCAGCCGACAAAGCAATCAGCCCCAGCATTTT	CASSRQSNQPQHF
NA	TRBV2	few	TRBJ1-4	TGTGCCAGCAGTGAAAGACCAGGGGTGGATGAAAAACTGTTTTTT	CASSERPGVDEKLFF
TRBD1	TRBV2	few	TRBJ2-7	TGTGCCAGCAGTGTAGGACAGGCTTACGAGCAGTACTTC	CASSVGQAYEQYF
NA	TRBV5-8	NA	TRBJ1-4	TGTGCCAGCAGCCTCGGACTGACTAATGAAAAACTGTTTTTT	CASSLGLTNEKLFF
NA	TRBV27	NA	TRBJ2-7	TGTGCCAGCAGTTTATCGGCCACAGCGGCCTCCTACGAGCAGTACTTC	CASSLSATAASYEQYF
NA	TRBV13	NA	TRBJ1-2	TGTGCCAGCAGCTTAGGCGGGTACGGGACGGATTATGGCTACACCTTC	CASSLGGYGTDYGYTF
TRBD1	TRBV30	NA	TRBJ1-5	TGTGCCTGGTACAGGGGAGGTCAGCCCCAGCATTTT	CAWYRGGQPQHF
NA	TRBV28	NA	TRBJ1-5	TGTGCCAGCAGTTTCAGGAGGCGCCAGCCCCAGCATTTT	CASSFRRRQPQHF
NA	TRBV5-4	NA	TRBJ2-3	TGTGCCAGCAGCCCCCGGGGCGGTACAGATACGCAGTATTTT	CASSPRGGTDTQYF
NA	TRBV6-1	once	TRBJ2-2	TGTGCCAGCAGTGGCCCCCCGGGACTCAACACCGGGGAGCTGTTTTTT	CASSGPPGLNTGELFF
NA	TRBV29-1	NA	TRBJ1-5	TGCAGCGTTGAAGAGCAACAGAATCCCAGCAATCAGCCCCAGCATTTT	CSVEEQQNPSNQPQHF
NA	TRBV7-2	NA	TRBJ1-6	TGTGCCAGCAGCTTAGCGGGTCTGTTAGGATCACCCCTCCACTTT	CASSLAGLLGSPLHF
TRBD1	TRBV5-4	NA	TRBJ2-1	TGTGCCAGCAGCCTCGGACAGGTTTTTGAGCAGTTCTTC	CASSLGQVFEQFF
NA	TRBV5-1	NA	TRBJ1-1	TGCGCCAGCAGCTTTGGACAGCCGGAGAACACTGAAGCTTTCTTT	CASSFGQPENTEAFF
NA	TRBV2	NA	TRBJ2-6	TGTGCCAGCAAGGGAAACTCTGGGGCCAACGTCCTGACTTTC	CASKGNSGANVLTF
NA	TRBV7-9	NA	TRBJ2-7	TGTGCCAGCAGCTTTGGGGGGAAATACGAGCAGTACTTC	CASSFGGKYEQYF